This T cell receptor (beta chain) derives from a study of blood T cells in healthy people across ages. Findings of the study overall: Naive and antigen-experienced cells were not separated, limiting conclusive comparison. Researchers deemed the diversity estimates from one million T cells underestimates.

A sample-barcoded 5' primer and a J-beta primer mix were used in a second PCR of about 7 to 11 cycles. MiXCR, run by TCRdb on the 5' RACE reads, gives a single entry per CDR3 protein. The table shows more than 450,000 distinct CDR3 sequences, with 25% to 35% occurring only once. Germline loops: CDR1 DFQATT, CDR2 SNEGSKA (reference sequence). The CDR3 sequence is 15 residues long. With 6 bases clipped from V and 3 bases from J, the junction kept 14 bases outside the gene matches. This clonotype was picked up a small number of times. Its target is unknown. The same specimen was also included in a second study, on T cells of mothers and their children. That source adds: Related mother-child pairs showed slightly, non-significantly higher overlap than unrelated pairs.

The sequence was obtained from a boy aged 2-15 years in good health. Sequencing input: blood. This chain joins TRBV20-1 and TRBJ2-7; 7 bases fit TRBD2. The CDR3 bases are TGCAGTGCAGTCCTTCCGCTAGCGGCTGACTACGAGCAGTACTTC. Its translation is CSAVLPLAADYEQYF.